These 2 T cell receptor beta chains came from one sample sequenced in a study of cytomegalovirus exposure and HLA in healthy donors. The PCR was carried out with 60 Vbeta primers and 13 Jbeta primers. The data were produced by immunoSEQ multiplex PCR, yet TCRdb's version contains in-frame clones alone and is incomplete. The repertoire consists of 80,000 or so clones, with 75% to 80% occurring once and the leading ten covering 4% to 5.5%. Source material: PBMCs. The receptors were sampled from a man aged 35 to 55 in good health and CMV-seronegative.

The chain combines TRBV15 with TRBJ2-2, with D hard to call. The CDR3 covers 12 residues. Germline V gives CDR1 LNHNV, CDR2 YYDKDF (reference sequence). Trimming removed 8 bases from V and 2 bases from J, with 6 bases in between. The CDR3: CATLGNTGELFF. The CDR3 DNA reads as TGTGCCACCCTAGGTAACACCGGGGAGCTGTTTTTT. The full variable domain, its missing parts supplied by reference TRBV15 and TRBJ2-2, is DAMVIQNPRYQVTQFGKPVTLSCSQTLNHNVMYWYQQKSSQAPKLLFHYYDKDFNNEADTPDNFQSRRPNTSFCFLDIRSPGLGDTAMYLCATLGNTGELFFGEGSRLTVL.

This chain joins TRBV27 and TRBJ2-5; maybe TRBD2 (6 bases). CDR1 is MNHEY, CDR2 SMNVEV, per germline (reference sequence). CDR3 length equals 13 residues. V was cut by 3 bases and J by 6 bases, with 11 bases left in between. The CDR3 DNA sequence: TGTGCCAGCAGTTTTACGGGAGTGAAGACCCAGTACTTC. Protein: CASSFTGVKTQYF.